The next 21 T cell receptor beta chains were all read from a single sample in a study of OX40 agonist ivuxolimab in advanced cancers. Here immunoSEQ multiplex PCR was the method, and the copy in TCRdb shows in-frame clones only, minus some. The sample includes 75,000 to 95,000 clones, more than 80% of them seen just once. Sequenced material: CD4+ or CD8+ T cells sorted from blood, taken in a trial of the OX40 agonist ivuxolimab. The receptor set was obtained from an adult with an advanced solid tumor such as melanoma, head and neck, liver or kidney cancer.

This clone came up once. The chain joins TRBV27 to TRBJ2-7; a weak D match, TRBD2 (6 bases). CDR1 and CDR2 (germline): MNHEY, SMNVEV (reference sequence). V lost 6 bases and J 4 bases, leaving 10 bases between the germline ends. The CDR3 has 12 residues. The CDR3 region has the DNA TGTGCCAGCAGCCGACTAGGATACGAGCAGTACTTC. Translating gives CASSRLGYEQYF.

The gene calls are TRBV30 and TRBJ2-2; either TRBD1 or TRBD2 may fit D (6 bases each). V was pared by 7 bases and J by 3 bases, with 15 bases between. The CDR3 is 14 amino acids. CDR1 is GTSNPN and CDR2 is SVGIG in the germline V gene (reference sequence). The CDR3, as DNA: TGTGCCTTTAGAAGGGGGGAGGACACCGGGGAGCTGTTTTTT. It translates to CAFRRGEDTGELFF.

J is TRBJ2-2 and V is TRBV29-1; D may be TRBD2 (6 bases). Trimming took 6 bases from V and 7 from J, leaving 21 bases between them. There are 15 residues in the CDR3. Germline V gene data show CDR1 as SQVTM and CDR2 as ANQGSEA. The CDR3 loop reads CSVKLPGTGDGELFF. CDR3 sequence (DNA): TGCAGCGTCAAACTTCCAGGGACTGGGGACGGGGAGCTGTTTTTT.

This chain links TRBV6-1 with TRBJ2-3, with 9 bases identical to TRBD2. With 6 bases clipped from V and 3 bases from J, the junction kept 7 bases outside the gene matches. Germline CDR1 is MNHNS and CDR2 is SASEGT. This CDR3 has 15 amino acids. The CDR3 DNA follows: TGTGCCAGCAGCCTGTTGCGGGAGGGTACAGATACGCAGTATTTT. Encoded protein: CASSLLREGTDTQYF.

This clone came up once. The chain couples TRBV25-1 to TRBJ2-3, with D perhaps matching TRBD1 (5 bases). The V end lost 1 base, the J end lost 0 bases, and 8 bases lay between the germline ends. Germline V gene data show CDR1 as MGHDK and CDR2 as SYGVNS. This CDR3 spans 15 amino acids. The CDR3 DNA is TGTGCCAGCAGTGAATTAAGGGGTAGCACAGATACGCAGTATTTT. Translated, it gives CASSELRGSTDTQYF.

The rearrangement links TRBV5-1 to TRBJ2-3; no clear D gene. This CDR3 contains 12 residues. V was shortened by 3 bases and J by 5 bases, with 7 bases between the two germline ends. Germline CDR1 and CDR2: SGHRS and YFSETQ. The CDR3 DNA reads as TGCGCCAGCAGCTCGATACAAGATACGCAGTATTTT. This sequence encodes CASSSIQDTQYF.

This chain joins TRBV4-1 and TRBJ2-1; 9 bases agree with TRBD1. CDR1 is MGHRA and CDR2 is YSYEKL in the germline V gene. The CDR3 runs to 13 residues. V dropped 4 bases and J dropped 6; count of bases not matched to a gene: 1. The CDR3 spells CASSRDRANEQFF. Written as DNA, the CDR3 is TGCGCCAGCAGCCGGGACAGGGCCAATGAGCAGTTCTTC.

This clone occurred once. This chain links TRBV19 with TRBJ2-1; 8 bases match TRBD2. Losses at the gene ends were 0 bases for V and 7 bases for J; bases not matched to a gene: 17. This CDR3 contains 19 residues. Germline lookup yields CDR1 LNHDA and CDR2 SQIVND (reference sequence). The CDR3 reads CASSIDLPLAGKRRNEQFF. DNA of the CDR3: TGTGCCAGTAGTATAGACCTCCCTTTAGCGGGAAAACGAAGGAATGAGCAGTTCTTC.

The chain has TRBV30 and TRBJ1-1; no clear D. The germline V gene encodes CDR1 GTSNPN and CDR2 SVGIG (reference sequence). V lost 0 bases and J 0 bases, leaving 8 bases between the germline ends. This CDR3 contains 14 residues. CDR3 DNA sequence: TGTGCCTGGAGTGTGGCGGCTATGAACACTGAAGCTTTCTTT. Encoded protein: CAWSVAAMNTEAFF.

The V and J genes are TRBV6-5 and TRBJ2-7; D unresolved. Germline V gives CDR1 MNHEY, CDR2 SVGAGI. V was cut by 0 bases and J by 3 bases, with 12 bases left in between. The CDR3 runs 15 residues. CDR3 nucleotide sequence: TGTGCCAGCAGTTACTCGGCCCTAAGCTTCTACGAGCAGTACTTC. It specifies CASSYSALSFYEQYF.

The chain joins TRBV10-3 to TRBJ2-1; 11 bases line up with TRBD2. Trimming at V came to 8 bases and at J to 5 bases, leaving 14 bases not matched to a gene. The germline CDR1 and CDR2 sequences are ENHRY and SYGVKD. The CDR3 is 17 residues long. The CDR3 DNA reads as TGTGCCATCCTGGGGCGACTAGCGGGACTCGGAAACAATGAGCAGTTCTTC. Translated: CAILGRLAGLGNNEQFF.

This rearrangement joins TRBV6-1 to TRBJ2-7; 7 bases map to TRBD2. Germline-derived CDR1 and CDR2 are MNHNS and SASEGT. This CDR3 is 12 amino acids long. DNA of the CDR3: TGTGCGTCGGGGGGAACGCCCTACGAGCAGTACTTC. Its translation is CASGGTPYEQYF.

The V gene is TRBV4-1, the J gene TRBJ1-2; no clear D gene. The CDR3 runs to 15 residues. V was trimmed by 0 bases and J by 2 bases, leaving 10 bases between them. Germline assignment: CDR1 MGHRA and CDR2 YSYEKL. CDR3 in amino acids: CASSQEVLINYGYTF. The CDR3 nucleotides are TGCGCCAGCAGCCAAGAGGTGCTGATCAACTATGGCTACACCTTC.

The chain is built from TRBV5-1 and TRBJ2-7; 8 bases align to TRBD2. The trim removed 0 bases at V and 3 bases at J, leaving 2 bases unmatched. Germline CDR1 and CDR2: SGHRS and YFSETQ. The CDR3 loop spans 14 amino acids. CDR3 sequence reads: CASSLEAGGYEQYF. The CDR3 DNA sequence: TGCGCCAGCAGCTTGGAGGCGGGGGGCTACGAGCAGTACTTC.

This chain connects TRBV27 to TRBJ2-7; tentatively, D is TRBD1 (5 bases). Per the germline V gene, CDR1 is MNHEY and CDR2 is SMNVEV (reference sequence). V lost 4 bases, J lost 0 bases, and 10 bases lay in between. This CDR3 is built from 14 residues. DNA for the CDR3: TGTGCCAGCAGTTCATCAGGGCTCTCCTACGAGCAGTACTTC. Amino acid sequence: CASSSSGLSYEQYF.

This chain joins TRBV5-6 and TRBJ1-2, with D perhaps matching TRBD1 (5 bases). From germline, CDR1 is SGHDT and CDR2 YYEEEE. This CDR3 is 15 amino acids long. Trimming removed 3 bases from V and 8 bases from J, with 20 bases in between. CDR3 in DNA: TGTGCCAGCAGCTCCTTGGGGCAGGAAGAACAAGGCTACACCTTC. This sequence encodes CASSSLGQEEQGYTF. Filled out from reference TRBV5-6 and TRBJ1-2, the complete variable domain reads DAGVTQSPTHLIKTRGQQVTLRCSPKSGHDTVSWYQQALGQGPQFIFQYYEEEERQRGNFPDRFSGHQFPNYSSELNVNALLLGDSALYLCASSSLGQEEQGYTFGSGTRLTVV.

The V call is TRBV27, the J call TRBJ2-2; D unclear. The CDR3 length is 11 residues. The germline CDR1 and CDR2 sequences are MNHEY and SMNVEV (reference sequence). Trimming pared 6 bases from V and 5 bases from J, leaving 4 bases between. This chain's CDR3 is CASRNTGELFF. The CDR3 DNA follows: TGTGCCAGCAGAAATACCGGGGAGCTGTTTTTT.

This rearrangement joins TRBV7-3 to TRBJ2-7; 8 nucleotides align to TRBD2. The germline CDR1 and CDR2 sequences are SGHTA and FQGTGA. The CDR3 extends over 11 amino acids. The V segment lost 5 bases and the J segment 12 bases; nucleotides outside the gene matches: 6. CDR3 amino acids: CASSPGGAPYF. The CDR3 bases are TGTGCCAGCAGCCCCGGGGGGGCCCCGTACTTC.

V and J are TRBV19 and TRBJ2-2; the D gene could be TRBD1 or TRBD2 (5 bases each). Trimming cost V 10 bases and J 5 bases, with 20 bases left between them. Germline CDR1 LNHDA, CDR2 SQIVND (reference sequence). The CDR3 spans 15 residues. The CDR3 DNA reads as TGTGCCACCCTCGGGACGGGGTCTCTTACCGGGGAGCTGTTTTTT. This sequence encodes CATLGTGSLTGELFF. Full variable domain (outside the CDR3, taken from reference TRBV19 and TRBJ2-2): DGGITQSPKYLFRKEGQNVTLSCEQNLNHDAMYWYRQDPGQGLRLIYYSQIVNDFQKGDIAEGYSVSREKKESFPLTVTSAQKNPTAFYLCATLGTGSLTGELFFGEGSRLTVL.

This chain connects TRBV28 to TRBJ2-5; 8 bases align to TRBD1. TRBJ2-7 matches the DNA end more closely, so the J call is doubtful. This CDR3 spans 14 amino acids. Germline V gene data show CDR1 as MDHEN and CDR2 as SYDVKM. DNA for the CDR3: TGTGCCAGCAGTCCCCCCCAGACAGGGGTCGAGCAGTACTTC. Protein product: CASSPPQTGVEQYF.

The rearrangement links TRBV27 to TRBJ2-2; unclear D gene. Deletions cut 10 bases from V and 7 bases from J, with 10 bases between. Germline lookup yields CDR1 MNHEY and CDR2 SMNVEV (reference sequence). This CDR3 comprises 11 residues. The CDR3 sequence is CATSLGGELFF. In DNA, the CDR3 is TGTGCCACGTCGTTGGGCGGGGAGCTGTTTTTT.